Sequencing of this TCR beta chain was carried out in a study of blood T cell repertoires in COVID-19. Clones were sequenced by immunoSEQ multiplex PCR, and TCRdb holds only the in-frame ones, with some missing. The data contain a few hundred thousand clones, about 85% of them singletons. CDR1 and CDR2 (germline): SQVTM, ANQGSEA. The V gene lost 5 bases and the J gene lost 8 bases, with 19 bases spanning the gap. CDR3 length: 14 amino acids. V is TRBV29-1 and J is TRBJ2-1; weak D call: TRBD2 (6 bases). The source is a woman between 45 and 60 years old who had recovered from COVID-19. The specimen sequenced was PBMCs or T cells enriched from blood (not recorded which). The CDR3: CSVWGDGEFDEQFF. The CDR3 bases are TGCAGCGTTTGGGGGGACGGGGAGTTCGATGAGCAGTTCTTC.